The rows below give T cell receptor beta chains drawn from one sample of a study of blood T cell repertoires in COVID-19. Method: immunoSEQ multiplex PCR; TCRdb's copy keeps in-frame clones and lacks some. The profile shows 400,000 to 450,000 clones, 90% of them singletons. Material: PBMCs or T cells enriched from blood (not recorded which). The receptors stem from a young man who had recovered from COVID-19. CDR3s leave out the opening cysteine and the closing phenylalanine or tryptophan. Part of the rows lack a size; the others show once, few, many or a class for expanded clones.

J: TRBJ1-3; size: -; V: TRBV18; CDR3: ASSPPAPGPGNTIY
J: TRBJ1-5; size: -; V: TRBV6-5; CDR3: ASRKPPGQYH
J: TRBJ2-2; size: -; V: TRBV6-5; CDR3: ASRAGTVSAGELF
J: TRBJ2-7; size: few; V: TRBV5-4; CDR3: ASGTASSYEQY
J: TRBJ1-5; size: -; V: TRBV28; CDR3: ASSFPPGTGGDYSNQPQH
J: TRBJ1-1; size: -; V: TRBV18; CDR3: ASSPRRGDNTEAF
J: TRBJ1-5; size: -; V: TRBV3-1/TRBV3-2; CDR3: ASSQEGGPQH
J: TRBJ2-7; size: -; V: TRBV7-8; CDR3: ASRTGLAGSEQY
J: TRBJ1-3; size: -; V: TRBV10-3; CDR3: AISDGEYTIY
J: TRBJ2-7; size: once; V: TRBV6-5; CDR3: ASRKDREGSYEQY
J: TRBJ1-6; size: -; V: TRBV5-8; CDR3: ASSEGTGSNSPLH
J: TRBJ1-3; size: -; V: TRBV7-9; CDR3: ASSLLTGYVNTIY
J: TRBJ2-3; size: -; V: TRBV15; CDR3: ATSRADQLAGSTDTQY
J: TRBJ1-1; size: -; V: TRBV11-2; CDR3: ASSLGLMNTEAF
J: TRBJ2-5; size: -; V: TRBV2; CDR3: ASSPGQGGKTQY
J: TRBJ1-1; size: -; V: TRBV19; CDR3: ASQMGPGTGRAF
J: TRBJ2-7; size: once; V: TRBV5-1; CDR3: ASSSGPRVRYEQY
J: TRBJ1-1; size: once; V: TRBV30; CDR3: AWSRPYRQGLTEAF
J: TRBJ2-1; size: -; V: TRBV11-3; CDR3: ASSLISGGATEQF
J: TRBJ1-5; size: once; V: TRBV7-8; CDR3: ASSPLEGPQRDQPQH
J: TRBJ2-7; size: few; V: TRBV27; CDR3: ASSLGSGRPYEQY
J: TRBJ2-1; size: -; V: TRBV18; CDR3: ASSLAGGPYNEQF
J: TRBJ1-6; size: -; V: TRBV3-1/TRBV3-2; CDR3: ASSQKGGPRNSPLH
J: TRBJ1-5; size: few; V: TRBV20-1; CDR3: SASPEGGNQPQH
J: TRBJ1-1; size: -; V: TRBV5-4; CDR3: ASSPNTGWNTEAF
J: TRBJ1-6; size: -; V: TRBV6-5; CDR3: ASSIPQQNSPLH